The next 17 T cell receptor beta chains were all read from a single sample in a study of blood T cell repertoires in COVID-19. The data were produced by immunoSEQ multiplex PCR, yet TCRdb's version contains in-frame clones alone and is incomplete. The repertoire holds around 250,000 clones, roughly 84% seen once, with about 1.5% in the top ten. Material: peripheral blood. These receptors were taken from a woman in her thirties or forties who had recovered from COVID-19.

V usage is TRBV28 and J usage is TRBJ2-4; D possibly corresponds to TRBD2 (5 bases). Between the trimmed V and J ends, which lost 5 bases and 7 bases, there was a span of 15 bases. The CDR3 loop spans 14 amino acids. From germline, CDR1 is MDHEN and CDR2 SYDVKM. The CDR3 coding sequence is TGTGCCAGCAGTGGTCAGCCCCGAGGGAACATTCAGTACTTC. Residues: CASSGQPRGNIQYF.

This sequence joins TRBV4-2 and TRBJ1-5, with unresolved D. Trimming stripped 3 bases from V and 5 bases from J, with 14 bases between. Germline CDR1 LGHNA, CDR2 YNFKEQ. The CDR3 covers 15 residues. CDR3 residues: CASSHGERMDQPQHF. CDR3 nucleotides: TGTGCCAGCAGCCATGGGGAGAGAATGGATCAGCCCCAGCATTTT.

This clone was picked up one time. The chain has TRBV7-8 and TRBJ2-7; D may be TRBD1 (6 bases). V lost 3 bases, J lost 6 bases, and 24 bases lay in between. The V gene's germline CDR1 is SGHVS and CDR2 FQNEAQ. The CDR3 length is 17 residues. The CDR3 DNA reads TGTGCCAGCAGCTTCAGTCCGAGGACAGTCTCCCTTAGCGAGCAGTACTTC. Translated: CASSFSPRTVSLSEQYF.

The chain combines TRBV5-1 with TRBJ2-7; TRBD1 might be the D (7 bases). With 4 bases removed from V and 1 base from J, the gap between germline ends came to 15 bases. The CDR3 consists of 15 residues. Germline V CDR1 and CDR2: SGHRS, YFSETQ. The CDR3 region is CASSRGTVESYEQYF. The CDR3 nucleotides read TGCGCCAGCAGCCGCGGGACAGTCGAGTCCTACGAGCAGTACTTC.

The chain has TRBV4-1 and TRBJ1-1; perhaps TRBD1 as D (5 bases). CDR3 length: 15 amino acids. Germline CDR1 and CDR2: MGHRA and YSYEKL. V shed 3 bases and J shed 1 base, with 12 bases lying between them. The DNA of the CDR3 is TGCGCCAGCAGCCAGGCGGGACGGGGGAACACTGAAGCTTTCTTT. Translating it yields CASSQAGRGNTEAFF.

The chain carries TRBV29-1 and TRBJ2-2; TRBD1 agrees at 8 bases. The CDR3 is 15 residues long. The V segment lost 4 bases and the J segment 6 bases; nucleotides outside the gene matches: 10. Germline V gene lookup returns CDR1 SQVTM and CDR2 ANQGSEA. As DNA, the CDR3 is TGCAGCGTTGTAGGGGGGCAGGGGGCCGCCGGGGAGCTGTTTTTT. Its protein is CSVVGGQGAAGELFF.

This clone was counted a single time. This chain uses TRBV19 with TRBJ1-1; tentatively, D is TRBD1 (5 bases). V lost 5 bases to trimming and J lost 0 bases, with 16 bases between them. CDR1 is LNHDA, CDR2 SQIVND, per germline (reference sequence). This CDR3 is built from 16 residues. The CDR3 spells CASSRTRSFMNTEAFF. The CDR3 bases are TGTGCCAGTAGTCGGACAAGATCTTTTATGAACACTGAAGCTTTCTTT.

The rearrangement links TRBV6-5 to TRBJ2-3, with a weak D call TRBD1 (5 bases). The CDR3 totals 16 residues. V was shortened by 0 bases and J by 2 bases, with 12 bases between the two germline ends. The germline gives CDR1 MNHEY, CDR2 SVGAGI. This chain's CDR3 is CASSYSGRSLTDTQYF. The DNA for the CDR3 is TGTGCCAGCAGTTACTCGGGGCGTAGCCTCACAGATACGCAGTATTTT.

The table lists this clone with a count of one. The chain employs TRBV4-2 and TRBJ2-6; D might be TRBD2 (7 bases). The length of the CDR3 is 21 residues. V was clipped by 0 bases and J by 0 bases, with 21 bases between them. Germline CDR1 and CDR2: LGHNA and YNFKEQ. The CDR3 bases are TGTGCCAGCAGCCAAGACGCAAGGGGATACAGGGAGGGCTCTGGGGCCAACGTCCTGACTTTC. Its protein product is CASSQDARGYREGSGANVLTF.

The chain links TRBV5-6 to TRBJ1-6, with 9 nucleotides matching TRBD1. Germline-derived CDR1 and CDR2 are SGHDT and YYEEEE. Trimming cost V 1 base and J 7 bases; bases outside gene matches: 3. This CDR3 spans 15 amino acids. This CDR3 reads CASSLSGTGNSPLHF. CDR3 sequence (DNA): TGTGCCAGCAGCTTGAGTGGGACAGGGAATTCACCCCTCCACTTT.

The CDR3 spells CATSREGVETQYF. As DNA, the CDR3 is TGTGCCACCAGCAGAGAAGGGGTAGAGACCCAGTACTTC. The J gene is TRBJ2-5, the V gene TRBV15; the D gene is possibly TRBD1 (5 bases). V dropped 0 bases and J dropped 4 bases, with 6 bases sitting between them. Germline V CDR1 and CDR2: LNHNV, YYDKDF (reference sequence). The CDR3 is made up of 13 amino acids.

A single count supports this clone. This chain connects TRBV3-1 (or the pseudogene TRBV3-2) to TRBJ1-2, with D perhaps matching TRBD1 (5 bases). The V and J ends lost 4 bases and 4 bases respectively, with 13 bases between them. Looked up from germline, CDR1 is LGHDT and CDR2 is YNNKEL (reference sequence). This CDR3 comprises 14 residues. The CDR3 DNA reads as TGTGCCAGCAGCCGAACTGGGGGGGTCTATGGCTACACCTTC. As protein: CASSRTGGVYGYTF.

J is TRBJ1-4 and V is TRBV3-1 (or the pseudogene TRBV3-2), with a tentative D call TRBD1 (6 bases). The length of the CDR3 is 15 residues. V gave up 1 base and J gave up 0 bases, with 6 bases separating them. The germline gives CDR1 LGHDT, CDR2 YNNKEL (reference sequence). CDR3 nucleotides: TGTGCCAGCAGCCAAGGACAGGCAACTAATGAAAAACTGTTTTTT. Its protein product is CASSQGQATNEKLFF.

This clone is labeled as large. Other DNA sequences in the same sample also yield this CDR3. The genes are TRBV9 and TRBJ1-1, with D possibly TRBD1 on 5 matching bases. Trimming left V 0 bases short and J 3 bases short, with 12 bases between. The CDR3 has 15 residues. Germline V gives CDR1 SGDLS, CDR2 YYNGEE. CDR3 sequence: CASSVVRGGDTEAFF. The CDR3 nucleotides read TGTGCCAGCAGCGTAGTAAGGGGCGGAGACACTGAAGCTTTCTTT.

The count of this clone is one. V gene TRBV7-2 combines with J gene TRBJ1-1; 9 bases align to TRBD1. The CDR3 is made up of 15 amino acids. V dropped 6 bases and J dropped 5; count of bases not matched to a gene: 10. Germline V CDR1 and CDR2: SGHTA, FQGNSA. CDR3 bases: TGTGCCAGCAGGCCAACTCCGGGACAGGGAACTGAAGCTTTCTTT. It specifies CASRPTPGQGTEAFF.

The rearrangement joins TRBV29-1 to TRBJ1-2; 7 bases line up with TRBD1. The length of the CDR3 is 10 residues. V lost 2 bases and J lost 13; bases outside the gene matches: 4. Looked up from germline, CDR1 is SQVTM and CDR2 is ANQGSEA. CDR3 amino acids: CSVETGESTF. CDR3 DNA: TGCAGCGTTGAAACAGGGGAGTCCACCTTC.

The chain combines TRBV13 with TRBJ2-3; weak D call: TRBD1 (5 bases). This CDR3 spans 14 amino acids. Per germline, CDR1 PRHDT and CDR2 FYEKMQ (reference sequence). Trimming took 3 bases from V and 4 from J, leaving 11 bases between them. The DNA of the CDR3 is TGTGCCAGCAGCTTCAGTTCAGGGCCAGATACGCAGTATTTT. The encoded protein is CASSFSSGPDTQYF.